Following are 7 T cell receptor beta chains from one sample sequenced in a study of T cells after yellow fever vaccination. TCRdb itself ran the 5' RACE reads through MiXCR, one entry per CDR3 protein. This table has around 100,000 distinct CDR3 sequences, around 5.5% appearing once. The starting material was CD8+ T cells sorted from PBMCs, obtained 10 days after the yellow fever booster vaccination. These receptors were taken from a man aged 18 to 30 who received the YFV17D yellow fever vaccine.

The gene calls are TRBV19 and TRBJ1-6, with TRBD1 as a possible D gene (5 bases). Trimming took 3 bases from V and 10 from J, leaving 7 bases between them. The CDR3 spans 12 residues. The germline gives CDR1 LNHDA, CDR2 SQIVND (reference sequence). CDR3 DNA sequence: TGTGCCAGTAGTATGGGGGACTCACCCCTCCACTTT. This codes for CASSMGDSPLHF.

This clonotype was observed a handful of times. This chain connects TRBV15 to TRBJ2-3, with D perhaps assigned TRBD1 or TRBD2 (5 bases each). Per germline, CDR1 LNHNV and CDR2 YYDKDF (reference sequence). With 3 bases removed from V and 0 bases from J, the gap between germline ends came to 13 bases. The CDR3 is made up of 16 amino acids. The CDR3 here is CATSRRSGASTDTQYF. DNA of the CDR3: TGTGCCACCAGCAGGCGGTCCGGGGCTAGCACAGATACGCAGTATTTT.

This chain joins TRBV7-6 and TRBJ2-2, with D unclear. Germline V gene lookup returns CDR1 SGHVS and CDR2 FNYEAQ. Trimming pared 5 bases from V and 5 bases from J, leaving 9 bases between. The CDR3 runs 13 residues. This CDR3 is CASSPSTTGELFF. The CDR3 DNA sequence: TGTGCCAGCAGCCCCAGTACGACCGGGGAGCTGTTTTTT.

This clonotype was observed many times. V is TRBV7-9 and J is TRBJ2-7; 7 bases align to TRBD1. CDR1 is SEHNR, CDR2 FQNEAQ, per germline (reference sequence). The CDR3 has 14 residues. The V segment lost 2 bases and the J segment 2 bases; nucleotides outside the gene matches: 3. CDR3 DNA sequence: TGTGCCAGCAGCTTAATTGACAGGGCCTACGAGCAGTACGTC. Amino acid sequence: CASSLIDRAYEQYV.

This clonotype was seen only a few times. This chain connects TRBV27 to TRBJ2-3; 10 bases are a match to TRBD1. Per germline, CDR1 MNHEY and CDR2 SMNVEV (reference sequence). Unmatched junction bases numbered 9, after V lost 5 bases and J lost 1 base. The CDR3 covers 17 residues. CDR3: CASSGQGDNYGTDTQYF. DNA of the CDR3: TGTGCCAGCAGTGGACAGGGGGATAATTACGGCACAGATACGCAGTATTTT.

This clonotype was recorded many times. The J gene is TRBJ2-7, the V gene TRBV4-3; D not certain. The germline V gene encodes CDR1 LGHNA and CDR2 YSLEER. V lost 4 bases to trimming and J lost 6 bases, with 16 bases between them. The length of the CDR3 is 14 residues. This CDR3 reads CASSRASLGSEQYF. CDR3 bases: TGCGCCAGCAGCCGGGCCTCCCTTGGATCCGAGCAGTACTTC.

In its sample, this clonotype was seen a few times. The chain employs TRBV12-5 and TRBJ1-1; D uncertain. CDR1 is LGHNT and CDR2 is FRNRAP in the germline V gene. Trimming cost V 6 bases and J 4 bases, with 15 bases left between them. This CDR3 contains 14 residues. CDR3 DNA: TGTGCTAGTGGGCCGATCAATCCCGGCACTGAAGCTTTCTTT. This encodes CASGPINPGTEAFF.